This T cell receptor (beta chain) originates from a study of beta chain features in type 1 diabetes. As for the study in general: Healthy donors, compared against patients, showed similar age, gender and cell yields. All samples yielded roughly 100 million examined sorted cells.

V was cut by 2 bases and J by 1 base, with 11 bases left in between. This CDR3 has 15 amino acids. Germline loops: CDR1 LNHNV, CDR2 YYDKDF (reference sequence). This clone has a handful of counts. The antigen is not known. The sample holds other DNA sequences that translate to the same CDR3. General study results and limits: When VDJ junctions were examined, type 1 diabetes patients showed fewer insertions and more deletions.

Reverse transcribing all isolated RNA meant expressed TCRB transcripts were sequenced. The table came from immunoSEQ multiplex PCR; TCRdb's copy has only in-frame clones and leaves some out. The sample has approximately 110,000 clones; almost 40% are singletons. Sequencing was done on a sample of stem cell memory CD4+ T cells from blood. This sequence originates from a woman aged 18-29 years in good health. The chain couples TRBV15 to TRBJ1-1, with D possibly TRBD1 on 5 matching bases. The CDR3 DNA is TGTGCCACCAGCAGACCAGGGCAGGGGAACACTGAAGCTTTCTTT. It is translated as CATSRPGQGNTEAFF.